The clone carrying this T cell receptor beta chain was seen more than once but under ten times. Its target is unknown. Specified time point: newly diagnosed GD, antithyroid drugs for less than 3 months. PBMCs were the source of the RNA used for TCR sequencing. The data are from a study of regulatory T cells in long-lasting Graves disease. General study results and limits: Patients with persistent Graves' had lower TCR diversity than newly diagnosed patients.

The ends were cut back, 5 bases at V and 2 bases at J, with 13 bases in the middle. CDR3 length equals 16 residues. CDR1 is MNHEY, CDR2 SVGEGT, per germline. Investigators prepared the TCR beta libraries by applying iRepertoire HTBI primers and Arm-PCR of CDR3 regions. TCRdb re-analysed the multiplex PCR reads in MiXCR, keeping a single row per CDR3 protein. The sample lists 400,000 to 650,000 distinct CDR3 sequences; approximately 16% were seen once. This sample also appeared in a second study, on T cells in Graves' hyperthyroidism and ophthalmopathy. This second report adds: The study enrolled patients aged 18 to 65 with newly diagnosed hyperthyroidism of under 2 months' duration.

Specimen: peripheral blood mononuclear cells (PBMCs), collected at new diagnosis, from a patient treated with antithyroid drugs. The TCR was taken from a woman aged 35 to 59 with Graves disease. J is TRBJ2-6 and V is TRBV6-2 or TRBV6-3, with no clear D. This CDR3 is CASSEFPTAGANVLTF. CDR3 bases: TGTGCCAGCAGTGAATTCCCGACCGCTGGGGCCAACGTCCTGACTTTC.